This T cell receptor (beta chain) was sequenced in a study of T cell responses to AZD1222 COVID-19 vaccine. Study conclusions and caveats: Clonal diversity was possibly underestimated, and the donors were mostly white British, with more females.

CDR3 length equals 16 residues. Germline CDR1 reads SGDLS; CDR2 reads YYNGEE. V shed 4 bases and J 7 bases; nucleotides not matched to a gene: 8. Using immunoSEQ multiplex PCR, the repertoire was profiled, and TCRdb retains in-frame clones only, with some absent. The table records 120,000 to 150,000 clones, around 93% of them present only once. On this clone: Its antigen is not known.

Material: peripheral blood, obtained on day 0 of AZD1222 vaccination. The chain joins TRBV9 to TRBJ1-6; 10 positions agree with TRBD1. The TCR originated in an adult in good health. CDR3 in DNA: TGTGCCAGCAGCCCGACAGGGGGCACAGTAAATTCACCCCTCCACTTT. Its protein is CASSPTGGTVNSPLHF.